This record looks at one TCR beta chain sequence and its context. This specimen comes from a study of blood T cell repertoires in COVID-19. The wider study: Recovery among Cohort 3 donors was established by two negative PCRs, clearance, or symptom resolution.

Original analysis: Estimates of nucleated cell counts were drawn from the amplification of reference gene primers. Repertoires were generated with immunoSEQ multiplex PCR, while TCRdb's copy carries only in-frame clones and drops some. That table gives V, J and clone size, and the DNA gave D and trimming. Here the sample spans hundreds of thousands of clones, about 90% being singletons. V shed 3 bases and J shed 3 bases, with 12 bases lying between them. Germline V gene lookup returns CDR1 SGHRS and CDR2 YFSETQ. The CDR3 is 14 amino acids. Participants were aged about 18 to 100 years from more than 20 US areas. In assigning cohorts, the study relied on participant-reported clinical history.

This chain links TRBV5-1 with TRBJ1-1; perhaps TRBD1 as D (6 bases). The sequence was obtained from a woman aged 50 to 60 in a cohort exposed to, infected with or recovered from COVID-19 (not recorded which). The material sequenced was PBMCs or T cells enriched from blood (not recorded which). The CDR3 region is CASSSTKGDTEAFF. CDR3 bases: TGCGCCAGCAGCTCGACAAAGGGGGACACTGAAGCTTTCTTT.